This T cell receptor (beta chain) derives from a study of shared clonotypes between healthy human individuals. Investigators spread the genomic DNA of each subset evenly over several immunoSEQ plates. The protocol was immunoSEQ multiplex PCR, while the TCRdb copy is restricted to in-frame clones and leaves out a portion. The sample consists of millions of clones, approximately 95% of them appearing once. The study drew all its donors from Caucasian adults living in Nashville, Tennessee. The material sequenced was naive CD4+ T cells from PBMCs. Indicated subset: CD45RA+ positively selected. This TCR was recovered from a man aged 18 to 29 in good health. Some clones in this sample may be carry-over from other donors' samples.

CDR3 sequence reads: CASDRGTEAFF. The CDR3, as DNA: TGTGCCAGCGACAGGGGGACTGAAGCTTTCTTT. The rearrangement joins TRBV6-1 to TRBJ1-1, with 9 bases aligning to TRBD1. The CDR3 contains 11 residues. Germline V lookup: CDR1 MNHNS, CDR2 SASEGT. The J segment lost 5 bases and the V segment lost 8 bases, leaving 0 bases of the junction unmatched.